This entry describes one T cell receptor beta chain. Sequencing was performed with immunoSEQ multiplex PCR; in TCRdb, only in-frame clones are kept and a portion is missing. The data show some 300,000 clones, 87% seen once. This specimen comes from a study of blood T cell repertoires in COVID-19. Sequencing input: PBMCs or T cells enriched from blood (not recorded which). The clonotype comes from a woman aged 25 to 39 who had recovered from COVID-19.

CDR3 sequence: CASSIFTDNEQFF. The DNA of the CDR3 is TGTGCCAGTAGTATTTTTACGGACAATGAGCAGTTCTTC. The chain combines TRBV19 with TRBJ2-1; D not resolved. V lost 3 bases to trimming and J lost 5 bases, with 8 bases between them. Germline CDR1 reads LNHDA; CDR2 reads SQIVND (reference sequence). This CDR3 contains 13 residues. The full variable domain, its missing parts supplied by reference TRBV19 and TRBJ2-1, is DGGITQSPKYLFRKEGQNVTLSCEQNLNHDAMYWYRQDPGQGLRLIYYSQIVNDFQKGDIAEGYSVSREKKESFPLTVTSAQKNPTAFYLCASSIFTDNEQFFGPGTRLTVL.